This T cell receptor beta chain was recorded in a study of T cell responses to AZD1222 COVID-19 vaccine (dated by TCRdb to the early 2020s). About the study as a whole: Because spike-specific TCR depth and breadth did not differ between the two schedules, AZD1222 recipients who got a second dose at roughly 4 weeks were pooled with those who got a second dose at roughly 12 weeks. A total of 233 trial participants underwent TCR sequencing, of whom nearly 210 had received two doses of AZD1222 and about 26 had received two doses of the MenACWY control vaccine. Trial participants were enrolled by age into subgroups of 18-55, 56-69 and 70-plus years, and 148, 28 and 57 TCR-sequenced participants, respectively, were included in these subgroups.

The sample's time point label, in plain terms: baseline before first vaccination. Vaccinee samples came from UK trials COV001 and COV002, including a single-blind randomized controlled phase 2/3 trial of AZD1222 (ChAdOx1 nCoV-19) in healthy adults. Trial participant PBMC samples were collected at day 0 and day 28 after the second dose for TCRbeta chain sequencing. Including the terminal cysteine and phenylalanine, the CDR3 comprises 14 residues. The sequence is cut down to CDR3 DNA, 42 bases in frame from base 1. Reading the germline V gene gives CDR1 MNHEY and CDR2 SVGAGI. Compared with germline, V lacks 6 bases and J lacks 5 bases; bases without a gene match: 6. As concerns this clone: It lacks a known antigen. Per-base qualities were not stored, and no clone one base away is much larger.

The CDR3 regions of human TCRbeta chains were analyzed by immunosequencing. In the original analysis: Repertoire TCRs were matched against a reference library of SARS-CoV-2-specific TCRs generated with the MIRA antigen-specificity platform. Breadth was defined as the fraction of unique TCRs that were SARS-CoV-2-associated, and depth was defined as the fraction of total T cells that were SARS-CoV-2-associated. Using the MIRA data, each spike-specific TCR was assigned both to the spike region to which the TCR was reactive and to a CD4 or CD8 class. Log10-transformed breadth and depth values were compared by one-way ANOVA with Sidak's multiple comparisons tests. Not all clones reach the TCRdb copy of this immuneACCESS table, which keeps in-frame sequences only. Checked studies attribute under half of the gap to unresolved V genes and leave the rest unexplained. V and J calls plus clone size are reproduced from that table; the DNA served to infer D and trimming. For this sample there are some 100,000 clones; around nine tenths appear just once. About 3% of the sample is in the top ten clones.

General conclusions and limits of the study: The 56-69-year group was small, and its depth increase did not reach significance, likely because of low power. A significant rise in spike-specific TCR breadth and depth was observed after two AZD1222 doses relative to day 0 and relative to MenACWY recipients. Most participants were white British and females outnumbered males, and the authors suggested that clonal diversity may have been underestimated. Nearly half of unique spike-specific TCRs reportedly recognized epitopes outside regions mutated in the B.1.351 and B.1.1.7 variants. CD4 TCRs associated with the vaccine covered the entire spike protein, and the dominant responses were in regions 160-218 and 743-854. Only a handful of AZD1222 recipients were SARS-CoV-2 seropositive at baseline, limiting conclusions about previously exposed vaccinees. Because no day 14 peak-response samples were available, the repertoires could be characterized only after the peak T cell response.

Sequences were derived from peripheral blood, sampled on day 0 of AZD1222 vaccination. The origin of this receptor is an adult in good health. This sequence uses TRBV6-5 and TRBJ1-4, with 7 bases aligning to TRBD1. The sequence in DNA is TGTGCCAGCAGACGGGACAGATCAAATGAAAAACTGTTTTTT. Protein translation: CASRRDRSNEKLFF.